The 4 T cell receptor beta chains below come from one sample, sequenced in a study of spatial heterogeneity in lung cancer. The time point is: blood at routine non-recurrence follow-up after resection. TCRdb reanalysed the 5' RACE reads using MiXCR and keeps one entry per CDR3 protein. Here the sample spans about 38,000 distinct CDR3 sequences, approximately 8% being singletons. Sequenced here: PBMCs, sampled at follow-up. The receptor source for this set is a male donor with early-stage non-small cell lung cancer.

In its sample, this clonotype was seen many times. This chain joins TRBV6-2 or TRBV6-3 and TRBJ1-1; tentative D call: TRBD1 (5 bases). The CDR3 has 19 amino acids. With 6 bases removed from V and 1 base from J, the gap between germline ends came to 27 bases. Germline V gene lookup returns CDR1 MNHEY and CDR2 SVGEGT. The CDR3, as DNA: TGTGCCAGCAGCTTCACCTACCGTGACGGGGCCGGAAGGAACACTGAAGCTTTCTTT. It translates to CASSFTYRDGAGRNTEAFF.

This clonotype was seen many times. CDR3 in DNA: TGTGCCAGCAGCTCGGCCCCGGGACAGGGGGTTGCAGATACGCAGTATTTT. Translated: CASSSAPGQGVADTQYF. The chain combines TRBV7-9 with TRBJ2-3, with 11 positions matching TRBD1. Germline values: CDR1 SEHNR, CDR2 FQNEAQ (reference sequence). The V and J ends lost 4 bases and 4 bases, in that order; junction bases with no gene match: 10. The length of the CDR3 is 17 residues.

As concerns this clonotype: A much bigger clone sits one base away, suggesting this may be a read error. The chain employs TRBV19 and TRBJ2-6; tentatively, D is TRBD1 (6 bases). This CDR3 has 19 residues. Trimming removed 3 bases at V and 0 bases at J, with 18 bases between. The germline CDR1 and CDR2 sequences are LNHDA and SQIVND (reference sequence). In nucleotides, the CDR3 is TGTGCCAGTAGTATGTCCCCCGGGACACCTTTCTCTGGGGCCAACGTCCTGACTTTC. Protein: CASSMSPGTPFSGANVLTF.

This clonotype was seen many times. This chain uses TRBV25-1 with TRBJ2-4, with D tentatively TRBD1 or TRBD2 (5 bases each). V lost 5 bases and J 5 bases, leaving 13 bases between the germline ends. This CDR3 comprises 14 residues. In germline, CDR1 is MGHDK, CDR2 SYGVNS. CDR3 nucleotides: TGTGCCAGCAGTCCAGACCTGGGGGAAAACATTCAGTACTTC. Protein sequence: CASSPDLGENIQYF. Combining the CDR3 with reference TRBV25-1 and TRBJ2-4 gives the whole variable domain EADIYQTPRYLVIGTGKKITLECSQTMGHDKMYWYQQDPGMELHLIHYSYGVNSTEKGDLSSESTVSRIRTEHFPLTLESARPSHTSQYLCASSPDLGENIQYFGAGTRLSVL.